Here is one T cell receptor beta chain with its context. What it recognizes is unknown. A much larger clone is a single base away; this may be a read error. The library came from three nested PCR rounds adapted from ARM-PCR protocols. TCRdb re-called the multiplex PCR reads with MiXCR, one entry per CDR3 protein. The repertoire includes about 110,000 distinct CDR3 sequences, around 57% of them detected once, and roughly 19% sits in the top ten. These data originate in a study of tumor and adjacent non-tumor tissue in lung cancer. Across the study: Patients were aged roughly 30 to 76, approximately 11 men and a handful of women, stage I to III.

The study's findings and limits: In normal lung, the top 100 clones were significantly more dominant than in tumor. Tumor tissue had significantly higher TCR diversity than normal lung.

The template was RNA from unsorted bulk tissue. Distant lung tissue was collected more than 3 cm away from the tumor edge. Sequenced material: distant non-tumor lung tissue. The sequence came from a man in his sixties with non-small cell lung cancer.

The CDR3, as DNA: TGCAGTGTTAGAGAGGGGAGGCCCCGGACGATTCAAGAGACCCAGTACTTC. It translates to CSVREGRPRTIQETQYF. The J gene is TRBJ2-5, the V gene TRBV20-1, with D possibly matching TRBD2 (6 bases). The CDR3 totals 17 residues. CDR1 is DFQATT, CDR2 SNEGSKA, per germline (reference sequence).